A single sample gave rise to the 29 T cell receptor beta chains below, sequenced in a study of cytomegalovirus exposure and HLA in healthy donors. Data came from immunoSEQ multiplex PCR; TCRdb stores just in-frame clones and leaves some out. The profile covers fewer than 120,000 clones, with roughly nine tenths appearing a single time and about 2% taken by the ten largest. Specimen: PBMCs. These receptors originate from a woman between 18 and 30 years old in good health and CMV-seronegative.

This clone was seen just once. J is TRBJ2-1 and V is TRBV4-1, with D possibly being TRBD2 (5 bases). Germline CDR1 and CDR2: MGHRA and YSYEKL. The ends were cut back, 0 bases at V and 10 bases at J, with 16 bases in the middle. This CDR3 comprises 15 residues. The chain's CDR3 is CASSQEPSSPMEQFF. DNA of the CDR3: TGCGCCAGCAGCCAAGAGCCTAGCTCCCCGATGGAGCAGTTCTTC.

The chain carries TRBV28 and TRBJ1-6, with 7 positions matching TRBD1. CDR3 length: 16 amino acids. Germline V gene lookup returns CDR1 MDHEN and CDR2 SYDVKM. With 6 bases clipped from V and 4 bases from J, the junction kept 9 bases outside the gene matches. The CDR3 loop is CASSVRMGQYNSPLHF. CDR3 coding DNA: TGTGCCAGCAGCGTCAGAATGGGACAGTATAATTCACCCCTCCACTTT.

This clone appeared once. V usage is TRBV7-2 and J usage is TRBJ1-3; D may be TRBD1 (5 bases). Germline values: CDR1 SGHTA, CDR2 FQGNSA. Trimming shortened V by 1 base and J by 2 bases, and 12 bases separated the two germline ends. The CDR3 totals 16 residues. The chain's CDR3 is CASSLESGGAGNTIYF. For the CDR3, the DNA is TGTGCCAGCAGCTTAGAGAGTGGGGGGGCTGGAAACACCATATATTTT.

This chain joins TRBV28 and TRBJ2-7; D not certain. The V and J ends lost 5 bases and 6 bases respectively, with 8 bases between them. This CDR3 is built from 11 residues. Germline V gene lookup returns CDR1 MDHEN and CDR2 SYDVKM. CDR3 loop: CASSAAVEQYF. The CDR3 coding sequence is TGTGCCAGCAGTGCCGCAGTCGAGCAGTACTTC.

The V call is TRBV5-4, the J call TRBJ1-2; D might be TRBD1 (6 bases). Germline-derived CDR1 and CDR2 are SGHNT and YYREEE (reference sequence). V was pared by 4 bases and J by 2 bases, with 15 bases between. This CDR3 has 15 amino acids. CDR3 nucleotide sequence: TGTGCCAGCAGCCATTCGGACAGCCCGAACTATGGCTACACCTTC. It translates to CASSHSDSPNYGYTF. The complete variable domain, with remaining parts taken from reference TRBV5-4 and TRBJ1-2, reads ETGVTQSPTHLIKTRGQQVTLRCSSQSGHNTVSWYQQALGQGPQFIFQYYREEENGRGNFPPRFSGLQFPNYSSELNVNALELDDSALYLCASSHSDSPNYGYTFGSGTRLTVV.

This clone came up once. The chain carries TRBV7-2 and TRBJ2-2; D is possibly TRBD2 (6 bases). Trimming shortened V by 9 bases and J by 4 bases, and 15 bases separated the two germline ends. This CDR3 is built from 14 residues. The germline CDR1 and CDR2 sequences are SGHTA and FQGNSA. The CDR3 protein is CASKKRVTTGELFF. The CDR3 DNA is TGTGCCAGTAAAAAGCGGGTTACCACCGGGGAGCTGTTTTTT.

The chain uses TRBV12-2 and TRBJ2-3; no DNA check was done on the table's D call, TRBD2. TRBV12-2 is described as a pseudogene. This CDR3 spans 12 amino acids. The DNA of the CDR3 is TGTGCAAGTCGCTTAGATCGAGATACGCAGTATTTT. It yields the protein CASRLDRDTQYF.

The chain uses TRBV11-2 and TRBJ2-2; tentatively, D is TRBD2 (5 bases). Per germline, CDR1 SGHAT and CDR2 FQNNGV. V was trimmed by 1 base and J by 1 base, leaving 7 bases between them. This CDR3 spans 15 amino acids. For the CDR3, the DNA is TGTGCCAGCAGCTTAGTGGGAGTGAACACCGGGGAGCTGTTTTTT. Translated, it gives CASSLVGVNTGELFF.

V usage is TRBV28 and J usage is TRBJ2-4, with D unresolved. The CDR3 runs to 13 residues. V gave up 6 bases and J gave up 1 base, with 7 bases separating them. Per germline, CDR1 MDHEN and CDR2 SYDVKM. The DNA for the CDR3 is TGTGCCAGCAGACAGCCGGCCAAAAACATTCAGTACTTC. This translates into CASRQPAKNIQYF.

The chain links TRBV30 to TRBJ2-1; D remains ambiguous. The CDR3 runs 10 residues. Germline V lookup: CDR1 GTSNPN, CDR2 SVGIG (reference sequence). Trimming pared 4 bases from V and 7 bases from J, leaving 5 bases between. The CDR3 region has the DNA TGTGCCTGGATGAGGAATGAGCAGTTCTTC. Translation: CAWMRNEQFF. Full variable domain (missing parts from reference TRBV30 and TRBJ2-1): SQTIHQWPATLVQPVGSPLSLECTVEGTSNPNLYWYRQAAGRGLQLLFYSVGIGQISSEVPQNLSASRPQDRQFILSSKKLLLSDSGFYLCAWMRNEQFFGPGTRLTVL.

This clone was detected once. The chain employs TRBV18 and TRBJ2-7, with 7 bases aligning to TRBD2. This CDR3 comprises 13 residues. Germline V lookup: CDR1 KGHSH, CDR2 LQKENI. The J segment lost 6 bases and the V segment lost 3 bases, leaving 5 bases of the junction unmatched. In nucleotides, the CDR3 is TGTGCCAGCTCACCCGGGGGGAGGGGCGAGCAGTACTTC. This codes for CASSPGGRGEQYF.

The J gene is TRBJ1-1, the V gene TRBV19, with 7 nucleotides matching TRBD1. Germline CDR1 is LNHDA and CDR2 is SQIVND (reference sequence). J was trimmed by 11 bases and V by 3 bases; bases with no gene match: 6. The CDR3 is 12 amino acids. Written as DNA, the CDR3 is TGTGCCAGTAGTATTCCGACAGGGCGGGCTTTCTTT. Its translation is CASSIPTGRAFF.

V usage is TRBV19 and J usage is TRBJ1-2; D not certain. Germline loops: CDR1 LNHDA, CDR2 SQIVND (reference sequence). V lost 3 bases to trimming and J lost 6 bases, with 14 bases between them. The CDR3 has 14 amino acids. The DNA for the CDR3 is TGTGCCAGTAGTATTTCTCGTCTATCGGATGGCTACACCTTC. Protein product: CASSISRLSDGYTF.

This chain connects TRBV27 to TRBJ2-7, with unresolved D. The CDR3 extends over 14 amino acids. The V end was cut by 4 bases, the J end by 2 bases, with 12 bases between. Germline-derived CDR1 and CDR2 are MNHEY and SMNVEV (reference sequence). CDR3 coding DNA: TGTGCCAGCAGTTACGAGGCGGTGCCCTACGAGCAGTACTTC. It codes for CASSYEAVPYEQYF.

The rearrangement uses TRBV6-4 and TRBJ2-1, with D uncertain. The germline V and J ends were trimmed by 2 bases and 6 bases, with 8 bases remaining between them. This CDR3 is built from 13 residues. Germline V CDR1 and CDR2: MRHNA, SNTAGT. Here the CDR3 DNA reads TGTGCCAGCAGTGACGAGGAAGTCAATGAGCAGTTCTTC. It codes for CASSDEEVNEQFF.

V and J are TRBV7-9 and TRBJ2-7, with 9 bases aligning to TRBD1. Per the germline V gene, CDR1 is SEHNR and CDR2 is FQNEAQ (reference sequence). The CDR3 runs to 15 residues. The ends lost 6 bases at V and 3 bases at J; junction bases unmatched: 9. The CDR3 loop reads CASRERQGDSYEQYF. The CDR3 region has the DNA TGTGCCAGCAGGGAAAGACAGGGGGATAGCTACGAGCAGTACTTC. The full variable domain, rest sourced from reference TRBV7-9 and TRBJ2-7, is DTGVSQNPRHKITKRGQNVTFRCDPISEHNRLYWYRQTLGQGPEFLTYFQNEAQLEKSRLLSDRFSAERPKGSFSTLEIQRTEQGDSAMYLCASRERQGDSYEQYFGPGTRLTVT.

The CDR3 DNA follows: TGTGCCAGCAGCTTAACAGTGAGCGGCCGCGGGGACAATGAGCAGTTCTTC. This translates into CASSLTVSGRGDNEQFF. V usage is TRBV7-2 and J usage is TRBJ2-1, with D perhaps TRBD2 (6 bases). V lost 2 bases and J 5 bases, leaving 19 bases between the germline ends. The CDR3 has 17 amino acids. The germline CDR1 and CDR2 sequences are SGHTA and FQGNSA.

This rearrangement joins TRBV10-2 to TRBJ1-5, with D hard to call. Germline assignment: CDR1 WSHSY and CDR2 SAAADI. The CDR3 extends over 14 amino acids. The V end was cut by 6 bases, the J end by 2 bases, with 11 bases between. In nucleotides, the CDR3 is TGCGCCAGCAGCCCCGTCCGGGGCAATCAGCCCCAGCATTTT. Its protein product is CASSPVRGNQPQHF.

The chain joins TRBV6-6 to TRBJ1-1; 8 nucleotides align to TRBD1. The V gene end was trimmed by 6 bases and the J gene end by 7 bases; junction bases not matched to a gene: 13. The length of the CDR3 is 15 residues. The germline V gene encodes CDR1 MNHNY and CDR2 SVGAGI (reference sequence). The CDR3, as DNA: TGTGCCAGCAGCGTTACATCCCAGGGGGCGGTTGAAGCTTTCTTT. It yields the protein CASSVTSQGAVEAFF.

The V call is TRBV12-1, the J call TRBJ2-5; the DNA was not compared with TRBD1, the D call given in the table. TRBV12-1 is marked as a pseudogene. The CDR3 runs 16 residues. CDR3 DNA: TGTGCCAGCAGCTTTGGGGGACAGGGGCCGGGGGAGACCCAGTACTTC. Residues: CASSFGGQGPGETQYF.

In DNA, the CDR3 is TGCGCCAGCAGCCAACAGGGTTTTAGCTCTGGGGCCAACGTCCTGACTTTC. Amino acid sequence: CASSQQGFSSGANVLTF. The gene calls are TRBV4-3 and TRBJ2-6; TRBD1 is a possible D gene (5 bases). Looked up from germline, CDR1 is LGHNA and CDR2 is YSLEER. Trimming left V 2 bases short and J 0 bases short, with 11 bases between. This CDR3 region has 17 residues.

This clone showed up just once. The rearrangement links TRBV2 to TRBJ2-7; 10 bases map to TRBD1. This CDR3 has 13 amino acids. Germline V gene data show CDR1 as SNHLY and CDR2 as FYNNEI. Losses at the gene ends were 6 bases for V and 2 bases for J; bases not matched to a gene: 1. In DNA form, the CDR3 reads TGTGCCAGCAGAGGGACAGGGGCCTACGAGCAGTACTTC. Protein: CASRGTGAYEQYF.

The rearrangement uses TRBV7-2 and TRBJ2-5; the match to TRBD1 covers 12 bases. The CDR3 contains 17 residues. Germline CDR1 SGHTA, CDR2 FQGNSA. V gave up 1 base and J gave up 2 bases; unmatched junction bases: 5. The CDR3 nucleotides read TGTGCCAGCAGCTTAGTGGGACAGGGGGCCCATCAAGAGACCCAGTACTTC. It translates to CASSLVGQGAHQETQYF.

CDR3 DNA sequence: TGTGCCAGCAGTCGTCCTAATGGGAACACCGGGGAGCTGTTTTTT. Translating gives CASSRPNGNTGELFF. The chain links TRBV27 to TRBJ2-2; D is ambiguous. The CDR3 is 15 amino acids. V shed 5 bases and J shed 1 base, with 11 bases lying between them. Germline loops: CDR1 MNHEY, CDR2 SMNVEV (reference sequence).

The chain is built from TRBV11-2 and TRBJ1-1; D gene unclear. Between the trimmed V and J ends, which lost 5 bases and 10 bases, there was a span of 14 bases. CDR1 is SGHAT and CDR2 is FQNNGV in the germline V gene. The CDR3 consists of 12 residues. This chain's CDR3 is CASSPPGPGAFF. Written as DNA, the CDR3 is TGTGCCAGCAGCCCCCCCGGTCCCGGAGCTTTCTTT.

This clone was seen just once. The V and J genes are TRBV5-1 and TRBJ1-1, with 8 bases aligning to TRBD1. The J segment lost 0 bases and the V segment lost 0 bases, leaving 13 bases of the junction unmatched. CDR1 SGHRS and CDR2 YFSETQ come from the germline V gene. This CDR3 is 19 amino acids long. The CDR3 DNA follows: TGCGCCAGCAGCTTGGTATTTTACAGGGGGAATGACATGAACACTGAAGCTTTCTTT. It specifies CASSLVFYRGNDMNTEAFF.

The rearrangement links TRBV29-1 to TRBJ2-2; D may be TRBD2 (5 bases). V was clipped by 4 bases and J by 4 bases, with 13 bases between them. Germline V lookup: CDR1 SQVTM, CDR2 ANQGSEA. The CDR3 is 14 residues long. Here the CDR3 reads CSVAMGRGTGELFF. For the CDR3, the DNA is TGCAGCGTTGCCATGGGGAGAGGCACCGGGGAGCTGTTTTTT.

The chain employs TRBV6-1 and TRBJ2-7, with a tentative D call TRBD1 (6 bases). Germline CDR1 MNHNS, CDR2 SASEGT. The length of the CDR3 is 15 residues. Trimming left V 6 bases short and J 2 bases short, with 17 bases between. The DNA for the CDR3 is TGTGCCAGCAGGTGGGAGACAGGACGACCCTACGAGCAGTACTTC. Protein sequence: CASRWETGRPYEQYF.

The chain recombines TRBV7-2 with TRBJ2-1, with D perhaps TRBD1 (5 bases). CDR3 length equals 14 residues. Deletions cut 1 base from V and 6 bases from J, with 10 bases between. The V gene's germline CDR1 is SGHTA and CDR2 FQGNSA. The CDR3 nucleotides read TGTGCCAGCAGCTTAGAACAGACAGCCAATGAGCAGTTCTTC. This encodes CASSLEQTANEQFF.